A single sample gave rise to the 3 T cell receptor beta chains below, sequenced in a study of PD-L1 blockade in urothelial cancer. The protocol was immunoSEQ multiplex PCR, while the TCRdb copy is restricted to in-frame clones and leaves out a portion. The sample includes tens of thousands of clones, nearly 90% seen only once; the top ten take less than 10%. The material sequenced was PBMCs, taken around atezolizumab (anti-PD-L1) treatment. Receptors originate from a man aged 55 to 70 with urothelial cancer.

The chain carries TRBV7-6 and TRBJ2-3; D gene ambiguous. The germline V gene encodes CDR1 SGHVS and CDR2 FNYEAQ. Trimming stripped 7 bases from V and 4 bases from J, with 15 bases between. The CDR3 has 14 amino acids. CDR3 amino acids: CASTPVGPPDTQYF. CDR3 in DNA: TGTGCCAGCACCCCGGTTGGGCCGCCAGATACGCAGTATTTT.

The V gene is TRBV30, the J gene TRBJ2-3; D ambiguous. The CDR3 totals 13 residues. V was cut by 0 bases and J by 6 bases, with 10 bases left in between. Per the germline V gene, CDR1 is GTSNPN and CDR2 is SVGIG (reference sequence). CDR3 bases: TGTGCCTGGAGTGTATGGGCAGCTGATACGCAGTATTTT. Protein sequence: CAWSVWAADTQYF. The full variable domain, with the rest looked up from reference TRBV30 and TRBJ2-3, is SQTIHQWPATLVQPVGSPLSLECTVEGTSNPNLYWYRQAAGRGLQLLFYSVGIGQISSEVPQNLSASRPQDRQFILSSKKLLLSDSGFYLCAWSVWAADTQYFGPGTRLTVL.

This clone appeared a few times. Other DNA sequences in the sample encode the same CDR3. CDR3 in amino acids: CASSLRGGTEAFF. In DNA form, the CDR3 reads TGCGCCAGCAGCTTGAGGGGTGGCACTGAAGCTTTCTTT. The rearrangement joins TRBV5-1 to TRBJ1-1; TRBD1 might be the D (5 bases). Germline V gene sequence: CDR1 SGHRS, CDR2 YFSETQ. CDR3 size: 13 residues. V lost 1 base to trimming and J lost 4 bases, with 8 bases between them.